Listed below are T cell receptor beta chains from one sample, sequenced in a study of OX40 agonist ivuxolimab in advanced cancers. Measured with immunoSEQ multiplex PCR; TCRdb has only the in-frame clones, and not every one. The table has approximately 79,000 clones, around 86% seen once. The material sequenced was CD4+ or CD8+ T cells sorted from blood, taken in a trial of the OX40 agonist ivuxolimab. Receptors originate from an adult with an advanced solid tumor such as melanoma, head and neck, liver or kidney cancer. Both conserved end residues are part of each CDR3. The D gene is left open where the match is weak. The size field is filled for only some rows; it gives once, few, many or a size class.

v_gene	abundance	d_gene	j_gene	CDR3nt	CDR3aa
TRBV4-1	-	TRBD2	TRBJ2-7	TGCGCCAGCAGCCAAGGGTCTGGGGCGGGGGGGCCTCACGAGCAGTACTTC	CASSQGSGAGGPHEQYF
TRBV5-1	once	-	TRBJ1-4	TGCGCCAGCAGCTTGGCGGGGATCGCTAATGAAAAACTGTTTTTT	CASSLAGIANEKLFF
TRBV5-4	-	-	TRBJ1-2	TGTGCCAGCAGCTTGGTAGGGACCAGTGGCTACACCTTC	CASSLVGTSGYTF
TRBV2	-	-	TRBJ2-5	TGTGCCAGCAACCGGGACGGGGACATCGAGACCCAGTACTTC	CASNRDGDIETQYF
TRBV7-9	-	TRBD2	TRBJ2-1	TGTGCCAGCAGCCCCGGACTAGCGGGGAACAATGAGCAGTTCTTC	CASSPGLAGNNEQFF
TRBV5-1	-	-	TRBJ2-5	TGCGCCAGCAGGCCCCCCCAAGAGGAGACCCAGTACTTC	CASRPPQEETQYF
TRBV7-2	-	TRBD2	TRBJ2-1	TGTGCCAGCAGCTTATTAGCGGGATACAATGAGCAGTTCTTC	CASSLLAGYNEQFF
TRBV19	few	-	TRBJ1-1	TGTGCCAGTAGTATTGATATGGGCAGGGAAGCTTTCTTT	CASSIDMGREAFF
TRBV2	-	-	TRBJ2-1	TGTGCCAGCACCGGCCGGGGGACGGTCCTCAATGAGCAGTTCTTC	CASTGRGTVLNEQFF
TRBV27	-	TRBD2	TRBJ2-7	TGTGCCAGCAGCAGTAGCGGGGCGAGCTCCTACGAGCAGTACTTC	CASSSSGASSYEQYF
TRBV14	few	-	TRBJ1-5	TGTGCCAGCAGCCAAGTCAGGTATCAGCCCCAGCATTTT	CASSQVRYQPQHF
TRBV5-4	-	-	TRBJ2-1	TGTGCCAGCAGCTTGGCCGAGGGGGGTGAGCAGTTCTTC	CASSLAEGGEQFF
TRBV10-3	-	TRBD1	TRBJ1-1	TGTGCCATCAGTGAGACCCACAGGGGACGCATGAACACTGAAGCTTTCTTT	CAISETHRGRMNTEAFF
TRBV7-9	-	TRBD1	TRBJ1-5	TGTGCCAGCACCCCGGGACAGGGCAATCAGCCCCAGCATTTT	CASTPGQGNQPQHF
TRBV7-3	-	-	TRBJ2-1	TGTGCCAGCAGCTTAACTAGCTACAATGAGCAGTTCTTC	CASSLTSYNEQFF
TRBV7-2	-	-	TRBJ1-2	TGTGCCAGCAGCTTAGATTCCCGGCCAGGTAATGGCTACACCTTC	CASSLDSRPGNGYTF
TRBV4-3	-	TRBD2	TRBJ2-1	TGCGCCAGCAGCCGAGTCAGCGGGGCGACCTACAATGAGCAGTTCTTC	CASSRVSGATYNEQFF
TRBV6-5	-	TRBD1	TRBJ1-2	TGTGCCAGCAGTCGACAGGGATCGGGCTATGGCTACACCTTC	CASSRQGSGYGYTF
TRBV5-6	-	TRBD1	TRBJ1-1	TGTGCCAGCAGCCCAGGGGGCACTGAAGCTTTCTTT	CASSPGGTEAFF
TRBV6-1	-	TRBD2	TRBJ2-1	TGTGCCAGCAGTGAAAGGCTAGCGGGTACCTACAATGAGCAGTTCTTC	CASSERLAGTYNEQFF
TRBV6-5	-	-	TRBJ2-1	TGTGCCAGCAGTTACAACTCCCGGGGGGCCCGGAATGAGCAGTTCTTC	CASSYNSRGARNEQFF
TRBV10-3	-	TRBD2	TRBJ2-3	TGTGCCATCTCCAAGACTAGCGGGGGGGGCGGGACAGATACGCAGTATTTT	CAISKTSGGGGTDTQYF
TRBV7-2	-	-	TRBJ2-3	TGTGCCAGCACCCTAGACAGGATCTACACAGATACGCAGTATTTT	CASTLDRIYTDTQYF
TRBV19	-	TRBD1	TRBJ1-1	TGTGCCAGTAGTATAGCCCCAGGGGGCACTGAAGCTTTCTTT	CASSIAPGGTEAFF
TRBV10-3	-	-	TRBJ1-3	TGTGCCATCAGTGAGTCGGTAGGGCAGGGCTCAGGAAACACCATATATTTT	CAISESVGQGSGNTIYF
TRBV28	-	-	TRBJ2-7	TGTGCCAGCAGTTTAAAGGGCTTCGAGCAGTACTTC	CASSLKGFEQYF
TRBV5-6	-	TRBD2	TRBJ2-1	TGTGCCAGCAGCCTGGGACTAGCGGGGTACAATGAGCAGTTCTTC	CASSLGLAGYNEQFF
TRBV30	-	TRBD1	TRBJ1-2	TGTGCCTGGTCCTCAGGGGGCGCGAGCTATGGCTACACCTTC	CAWSSGGASYGYTF
TRBV2	-	TRBD2	TRBJ2-1	TGTGCCAGTAAGCGGGAAACCTACAATGAGCAGTTCTTC	CASKRETYNEQFF
TRBV30	-	-	TRBJ1-1	TGTGCCTGGAGTGTACTGAACATGAACACTGAAGCTTTCTTT	CAWSVLNMNTEAFF
TRBV4-1	-	-	TRBJ1-5	TGCGCCAGCAGCCAAGACGACTTGGGGAGTAATCAGCCCCAGCATTTT	CASSQDDLGSNQPQHF
TRBV18	-	-	TRBJ1-5	TGTGCCAGCTCACCACTTTTGGAGTCCCAGCCCCAGCATTTT	CASSPLLESQPQHF
TRBV10-3	-	-	TRBJ2-2	TGTGCCATCAGGGCTAGCTCGACCGGGGAGCTGTTTTTT	CAIRASSTGELFF
TRBV27	-	TRBD1	TRBJ2-2	TGTGCCAGCAGTCTAGGACAGGGAATCGCCGGGGAGCTGTTTTTT	CASSLGQGIAGELFF
TRBV18	-	TRBD2	TRBJ2-5	TGTGCCAGCTCACCACGGGAGGGGAGAGAGACCCAGTACTTC	CASSPREGRETQYF
TRBV30	-	TRBD2	TRBJ2-1	TGTGCCTGGAGTGTACTAGCGAATGAGCAGTTCTTC	CAWSVLANEQFF